The T cell receptor beta chain described here comes from a study of OX40 agonist ivuxolimab in advanced cancers. Germline V gene lookup returns CDR1 LGHNA and CDR2 YNFKEQ. The CDR3 covers 12 residues. V was shortened by 0 bases and J by 12 bases, with 9 bases between the two germline ends. The study's findings and limits: Averaged across samples, CD8+ T cells carried more expanded clones than CD4+ did.

Regarding this clone: The antigen is not known.

Clones were sequenced by immunoSEQ multiplex PCR, and TCRdb holds only the in-frame ones, with some missing. The sample lists about 45,000 clones, approximately 82% occurring once. The sequence derives from an adult with an advanced solid tumor such as melanoma, head and neck, liver or kidney cancer. This specimen consisted of CD4+ or CD8+ T cells sorted from blood, obtained in a trial of the OX40 agonist ivuxolimab. J is TRBJ2-1 and V is TRBV4-2; D is possibly TRBD2 (5 bases). The CDR3 region has the DNA TGTGCCAGCAGCCAAGAGCCCGGGATGCAGTTCTTC. Protein product: CASSQEPGMQFF.